This TCR beta chain was sequenced in a study of blood T cell repertoires in COVID-19. The trim removed 5 bases at V and 8 bases at J, leaving 6 bases unmatched. There are 14 residues in the CDR3. CDR1 and CDR2 (germline): SGHRS, YFSETQ. Produced via immunoSEQ multiplex PCR; TCRdb's table is partial and in-frame only. The top ten clones hold 4.9% of a sample with approximately 240,000 clones, roughly 82% of them seen once. This clone has only one observation. The source is an elderly woman with active or convalescent COVID-19. Specimen: peripheral blood. The rearrangement uses TRBV5-1 and TRBJ1-6, with 8 positions matching TRBD1. The CDR3 nucleotides read TGCGCCAGCAGTCCGACAGGGGTCGATTCACCCCTCCACTTT. This sequence encodes CASSPTGVDSPLHF.